This paragraph reports one T cell receptor beta chain. From germline, CDR1 is DFQATT and CDR2 SNEGSKA (reference sequence). The CDR3 consists of 16 residues. The sample comes from a study of CXCR3-negative and CXCR3-positive naive CD8 T cells. It was by 5' RACE with UMI labels that the TRB cDNA libraries were prepared. One entry per CDR3 protein, without DNA, is what TCRdb gives after re-calling the 5' RACE reads. The sample table sets out fewer than 90,000 distinct CDR3 sequences. The sample was naive CXCR3- CD8+ T cells from blood. Subset noted: CD45RO-CCR7+CD27+CD95- naive CD8+ T cells lacking CXCR3 (TNR3-). The origin of this receptor is a human donor in good health. Some clones in this sample may be carry-over from other donors' samples. The chain has TRBV20-1 and TRBJ1-4. The CDR3: CSAWDGGQTLNEKLFF.